A selection of T cell receptor beta chains follows, all from one sample in a study of OX40 agonist ivuxolimab in advanced cancers. The method was immunoSEQ multiplex PCR; TCRdb's version includes in-frame clones alone and lacks a portion of them. The profile shows some 58,000 clones, approximately 80% of them singletons. The sequences come from CD4+ or CD8+ T cells sorted from blood, collected in a trial of the OX40 agonist ivuxolimab. These receptors were taken from an adult with an advanced solid tumor such as melanoma, head and neck, liver or kidney cancer. Each CDR3 is given with its conserved first and last residue. Fields, in order: D gene, clone size, CDR3 length, J gene, V gene, CDR3 DNA, CDR3 protein. A D gene is named only where the DNA matches it firmly. Not all rows give a size; the values are once, few, many and, for expanded clones, a class.

. . 17 TRBJ2-2 TRBV4-1 TGCGCCAGCAGCCAAGAAGGAGGTGGAGGGGGCACCGGGGAGCTGTTTTTT CASSQEGGGGGTGELFF
TRBD2 . 13 TRBJ2-1 TRBV19 TGTGCCAGTAGTGCGGGTAGCGGGAGGGAGCAGTTCTTC CASSAGSGREQFF
. few 15 TRBJ2-1 TRBV18 TGTGCCAGCTCACCACGGCAGGCCATTGGAGTTGAGCAGTTCTTC CASSPRQAIGVEQFF
. . 12 TRBJ1-2 TRBV11-2 TGTGCCAGCAGCTTCGAGAGGGGGGGCTACACCTTC CASSFERGGYTF
TRBD1 . 13 TRBJ1-2 TRBV2 TGTGCCAGCAGTGGGACAGGGCTAAACGGCTACACCTTC CASSGTGLNGYTF
. . 11 TRBJ2-2 TRBV11-3 TGTGCCAGCAGTAGAACCGGGGAGCTGTTTTTT CASSRTGELFF
TRBD1 . 15 TRBJ2-6 TRBV28 TGTGCCAGCAGTAGACAGGGCTCTGGGGCCAACGTCCTGACTTTC CASSRQGSGANVLTF
. . 13 TRBJ1-1 TRBV7-3 TGTGCCAGCAGCTTAGATTCGGGAATTGAAGCTTTCTTT CASSLDSGIEAFF
TRBD2 . 14 TRBJ2-3 TRBV5-4 TGTGCCAGCAGCCATAGCGGGAGAGCTGATACGCAGTATTTT CASSHSGRADTQYF
. . 18 TRBJ1-2 TRBV15 TGTGCCACCAGCAGAGATGGGGGAGGAACGCGAATGAACTATGGCTACACCTTC CATSRDGGGTRMNYGYTF
. few 14 TRBJ1-2 TRBV11-2 TGTGCCAGCAGCCGGACCTACAGGGCCGGGGGCTACACCTTC CASSRTYRAGGYTF
. once 14 TRBJ1-5 TRBV7-3 TGTGCCAGCAGCCCCCCCGGGGAGGTTCAGCCCCAGCATTTT CASSPPGEVQPQHF
. . 16 TRBJ2-6 TRBV5-1 TGCGCCAGCAGCCTCGGACACTTCTCTGGGGCCAACGTCCTGACTTTC CASSLGHFSGANVLTF
TRBD2 . 15 TRBJ2-7 TRBV6-5 TGTGCCAGCAGTTACGGGTCTAGCGGTACCTACGAGCAGTACTTC CASSYGSSGTYEQYF
TRBD2 . 13 TRBJ2-1 TRBV11-3 TGTGCCAGCAGCTTAGTGGGGGAGGGTGAGCAGTTCTTC CASSLVGEGEQFF
TRBD1 medium-sized 16 TRBJ2-1 TRBV4-1 TGCGCCAGCAGCCAACCCATGGACAGGGAAATCGATGAGCAGTTCTTC CASSQPMDREIDEQFF
. once 15 TRBJ1-6 TRBV4-1 TGCGCCAGCAGCCTTACATTTCTGAGTAATTCACCCCTCCACTTT CASSLTFLSNSPLHF
. . 10 TRBJ2-7 TRBV2 TGTGCCAGCAGCGGGTACGAGCAGTACTTC CASSGYEQYF
TRBD1 . 15 TRBJ2-2 TRBV5-1 TGCGCCAGCAGCAGGGACAGGGTCTCGGCCGGGGAGCTGTTTTTT CASSRDRVSAGELFF
. . 15 TRBJ1-3 TRBV27 TGTGCCAGCAGTCCCCTGCTAGGGCCGGGAAACACCATATATTTT CASSPLLGPGNTIYF
. . 14 TRBJ1-1 TRBV27 TGTGCCAGCAGTTTCACTTCTTCGAACACTGAAGCTTTCTTT CASSFTSSNTEAFF
. . 18 TRBJ1-1 TRBV4-1 TGCGCCAGCAGCCCGGCTTCCACCTCGGGAGCCCCGAACACTGAAGCTTTCTTT CASSPASTSGAPNTEAFF
TRBD1 few 12 TRBJ1-2 TRBV7-2 TGTGCCGGCTCCGAAACAGGGGCTGGCTACACCTTC CAGSETGAGYTF
. . 15 TRBJ2-7 TRBV23-1 TGCGCCAGCAGCCTAGACTGGATGGCGGTCTACGAGCAGTACTTC CASSLDWMAVYEQYF
. once 15 TRBJ1-1 TRBV11-3 TGTGCCAGCAGCCCAGGAGCGGGGGGGGGCACTGAAGCTTTCTTT CASSPGAGGGTEAFF
. . 12 TRBJ2-3 TRBV6-1 TGTGCCAGCAGTTATGACACAGATACGCAGTATTTT CASSYDTDTQYF
TRBD2 . 16 TRBJ2-3 TRBV2 TGTGCCAGCAGCCACACAATAGCGGGAATCGCAGATACGCAGTATTTT CASSHTIAGIADTQYF
. once 13 TRBJ2-3 TRBV11-2 TGTGCCAGCAGCTTAGGCCCTAGAAATACGCAGTATTTT CASSLGPRNTQYF
. . 13 TRBJ1-1 TRBV7-3 TGTGCCAGCAGCTTAACCGGGGAGACTGAAGCTTTCTTT CASSLTGETEAFF
. . 15 TRBJ1-1 TRBV7-2 TGTGCCAGCAGCTTATGGGGGACGGGGAACACTGAAGCTTTCTTT CASSLWGTGNTEAFF
. . 14 TRBJ2-1 TRBV30 TGTGCCTGGAGAGGGATTAGCTTATACAATGAGCAGTTCTTC CAWRGISLYNEQFF
. . 13 TRBJ2-5 TRBV10-3 TGTGCCATCAGTGAGTCTTTGCTGGGGACCCAGTACTTC CAISESLLGTQYF
. . 15 TRBJ2-2 TRBV7-2 TGTGCCAGCAGCTCGGTTACCCCCCCTACCGGGGAGCTGTTTTTT CASSSVTPPTGELFF
. . 15 TRBJ2-2 TRBV5-1 TGCGCCAGCAGCGGGACGGACTTTCGCACCGGGGAGCTGTTTTTT CASSGTDFRTGELFF
. . 16 TRBJ2-6 TRBV7-3 TGTGCCAGCAGCTTCCCGGGGGCGCCGGGGGCCAACGTCCTGACTTTC CASSFPGAPGANVLTF
. . 13 TRBJ2-1 TRBV2 TGTGCCAGCAGGGAGGGACGCGCCAATGAGCAGTTCTTC CASREGRANEQFF